The present entry profiles one T cell receptor (beta chain) with its context. At one end, the junction sequence differs from germline, possibly due to a read error. This entry belongs to a study of shared clonotypes between healthy human individuals. The germline V gene has CDR1 SGHNT and CDR2 YENEEA. The CDR3 has 10 amino acids. Clones were sequenced by immunoSEQ multiplex PCR, and TCRdb holds only the in-frame ones, with some missing. The table has over 2 million clones, around 90% seen once. This chain uses TRBV11-3 with TRBJ1-3, with D possibly being TRBD1 (5 bases). Material for sequencing was naive CD4+ T cells from PBMCs. The subset: CD45RA+ positively selected. The clonotype originates from a man aged 18-30 years in good health. Some clones in this sample may be carry-over from other donors' samples. The CDR3 reads CASSLDRGNF. The CDR3 nucleotides are TGTGCCAGCAGCTTAGATCGGGGGAATTTT.